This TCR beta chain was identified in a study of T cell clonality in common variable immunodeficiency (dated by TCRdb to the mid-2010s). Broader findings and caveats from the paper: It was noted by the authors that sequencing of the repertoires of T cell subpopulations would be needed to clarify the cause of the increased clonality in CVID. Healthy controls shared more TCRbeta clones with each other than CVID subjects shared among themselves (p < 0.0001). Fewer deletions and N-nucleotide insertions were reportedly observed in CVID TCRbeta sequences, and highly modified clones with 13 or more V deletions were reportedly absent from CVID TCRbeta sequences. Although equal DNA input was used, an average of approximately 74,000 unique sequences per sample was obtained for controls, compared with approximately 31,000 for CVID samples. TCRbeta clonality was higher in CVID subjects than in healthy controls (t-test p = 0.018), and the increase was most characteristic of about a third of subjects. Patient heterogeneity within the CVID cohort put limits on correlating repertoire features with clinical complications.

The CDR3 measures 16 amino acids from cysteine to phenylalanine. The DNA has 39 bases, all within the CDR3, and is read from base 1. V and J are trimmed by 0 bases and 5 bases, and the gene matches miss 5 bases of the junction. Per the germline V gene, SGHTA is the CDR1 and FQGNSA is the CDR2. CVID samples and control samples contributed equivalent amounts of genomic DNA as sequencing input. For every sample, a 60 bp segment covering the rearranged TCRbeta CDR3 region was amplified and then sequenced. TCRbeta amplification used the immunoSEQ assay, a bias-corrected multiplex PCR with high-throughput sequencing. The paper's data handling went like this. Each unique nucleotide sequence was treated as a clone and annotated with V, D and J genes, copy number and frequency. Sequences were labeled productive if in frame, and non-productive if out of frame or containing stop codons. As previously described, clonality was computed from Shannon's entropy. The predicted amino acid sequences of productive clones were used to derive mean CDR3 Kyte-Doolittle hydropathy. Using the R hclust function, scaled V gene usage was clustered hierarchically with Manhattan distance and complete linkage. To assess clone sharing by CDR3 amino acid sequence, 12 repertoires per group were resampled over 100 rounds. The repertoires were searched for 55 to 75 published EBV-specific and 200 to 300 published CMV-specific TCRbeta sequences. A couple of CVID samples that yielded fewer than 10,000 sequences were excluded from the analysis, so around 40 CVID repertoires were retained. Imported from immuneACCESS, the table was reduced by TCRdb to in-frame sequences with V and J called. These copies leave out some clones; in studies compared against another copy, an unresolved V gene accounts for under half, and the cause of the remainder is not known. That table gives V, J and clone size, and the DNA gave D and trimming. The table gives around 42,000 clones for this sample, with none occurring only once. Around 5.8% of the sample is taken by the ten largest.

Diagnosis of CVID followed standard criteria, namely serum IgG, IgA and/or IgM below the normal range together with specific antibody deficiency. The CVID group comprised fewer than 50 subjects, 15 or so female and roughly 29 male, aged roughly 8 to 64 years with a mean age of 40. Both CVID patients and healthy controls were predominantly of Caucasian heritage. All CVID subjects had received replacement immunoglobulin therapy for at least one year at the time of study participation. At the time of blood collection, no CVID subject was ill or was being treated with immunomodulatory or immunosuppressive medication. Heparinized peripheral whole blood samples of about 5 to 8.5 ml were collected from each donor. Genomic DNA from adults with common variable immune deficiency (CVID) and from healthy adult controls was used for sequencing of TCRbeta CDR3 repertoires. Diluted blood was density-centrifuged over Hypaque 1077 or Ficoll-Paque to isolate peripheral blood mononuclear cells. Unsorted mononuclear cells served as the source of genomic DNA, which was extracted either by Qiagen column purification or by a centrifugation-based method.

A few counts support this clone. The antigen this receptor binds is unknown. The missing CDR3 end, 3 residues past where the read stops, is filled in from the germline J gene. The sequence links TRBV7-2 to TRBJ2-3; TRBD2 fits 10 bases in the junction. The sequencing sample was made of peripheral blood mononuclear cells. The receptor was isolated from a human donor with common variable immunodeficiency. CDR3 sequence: CASSLATSGMRDTQYF. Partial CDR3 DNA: TGTGCCAGCAGCTTAGCTACTAGCGGGATGAGAGATACG.